These 8 T cell receptor beta chains share one sample of origin, sequenced in a study of cytomegalovirus exposure and HLA in healthy donors. The PCR made use of 60 Vbeta and 13 Jbeta primers. Method: immunoSEQ multiplex PCR; TCRdb's copy keeps in-frame clones and lacks some. The repertoire holds 130,000 to 150,000 clones, with roughly three quarters as singletons. Material for sequencing was PBMCs. These TCRs come from a woman aged 40 to 55 in good health and CMV-seropositive.

DNA for the CDR3: TGTGCCAGCAGCCGAGGGGGAGTTGACACTGAAGCTTTCTTT. Translated: CASSRGGVDTEAFF. V is TRBV28 and J is TRBJ1-1; a weak D match, TRBD1 (6 bases). Trimming shortened V by 6 bases and J by 3 bases, and 14 bases separated the two germline ends. This CDR3 contains 14 residues. The germline gives CDR1 MDHEN, CDR2 SYDVKM.

This rearrangement joins TRBV19 to TRBJ1-5, with D perhaps TRBD1 (6 bases). This CDR3 is 14 amino acids long. V was cut by 1 base and J by 4 bases, with 8 bases left in between. Per germline, CDR1 LNHDA and CDR2 SQIVND (reference sequence). The DNA of the CDR3 is TGTGCCAGTAGTATAGGGACAGATAATCAGCCCCAGCATTTT. Amino acid sequence: CASSIGTDNQPQHF.

V gene TRBV18 combines with J gene TRBJ2-5, with TRBD1 identical over 9 bases. The CDR3 length is 15 residues. CDR1 and CDR2 (germline): KGHSH, LQKENI. V trimming: 2 bases; J trimming: 3 bases; junction bases outside the gene matches: 4. CDR3 coding DNA: TGTGCCAGCTCACCAACAGGGGGCATCGAAGAGACCCAGTACTTC. This translates into CASSPTGGIEETQYF.

The chain uses TRBV19 and TRBJ1-6; 8 bases line up with TRBD1. Germline CDR1 LNHDA, CDR2 SQIVND (reference sequence). Trimming at V came to 7 bases and at J to 7 bases, leaving 6 bases not matched to a gene. The CDR3 has 14 residues. Here the CDR3 DNA reads TGTGCCAGTACCCCGACAGGGGTGAATTCACCCCTCCACTTT. Translation gives CASTPTGVNSPLHF. The full variable domain, its missing parts supplied by reference TRBV19 and TRBJ1-6, is DGGITQSPKYLFRKEGQNVTLSCEQNLNHDAMYWYRQDPGQGLRLIYYSQIVNDFQKGDIAEGYSVSREKKESFPLTVTSAQKNPTAFYLCASTPTGVNSPLHFGNGTRLTVT.

In its sample, this clone was seen once. CDR3 loop: CASSGDRSLETPLHF. The DNA of the CDR3 is TGTGCCAGCAGCGGGGACAGGTCCCTGGAAACACCCCTCCACTTT. The chain couples TRBV5-5 to TRBJ1-6; TRBD1 agrees at 8 bases. With V trimmed by 4 bases and J by 11 bases, 11 bases remained unmatched. CDR3 length: 15 residues. Germline loops: CDR1 SGHKS, CDR2 YYEKEE (reference sequence).

The chain combines TRBV6-1 with TRBJ1-2; 7 nucleotides agree with TRBD1. The V and J ends lost 4 bases and 7 bases, in that order; junction bases with no gene match: 12. The germline gives CDR1 MNHNS, CDR2 SASEGT. The CDR3 runs to 15 residues. CDR3 sequence reads: CASSGGLGQPCGYTF. DNA of the CDR3: TGTGCCAGCAGTGGGGGTTTGGGACAGCCTTGTGGCTACACCTTC.

A single count supports this clone. V is TRBV5-1 and J is TRBJ2-2, with D perhaps TRBD2 (5 bases). V lost 4 bases, J lost 4 bases, and 14 bases lay in between. CDR3 length: 15 amino acids. Germline values: CDR1 SGHRS, CDR2 YFSETQ. CDR3 amino acids: CASSEGGVLTGELFF. CDR3 sequence (DNA): TGCGCCAGCAGCGAGGGTGGGGTCCTCACCGGGGAGCTGTTTTTT.

The CDR3 reads CASSSLEGLMNTEAFF. CDR3 DNA: TGTGCCAGCTCCTCTCTTGAGGGACTAATGAACACTGAAGCTTTCTTT. The V gene is TRBV7-9, the J gene TRBJ1-1; the D gene is possibly TRBD1 (5 bases). Between the trimmed V and J ends, which lost 8 bases and 0 bases, there was a span of 19 bases. Germline assignment: CDR1 SEHNR and CDR2 FQNEAQ (reference sequence). The CDR3 loop spans 16 amino acids.